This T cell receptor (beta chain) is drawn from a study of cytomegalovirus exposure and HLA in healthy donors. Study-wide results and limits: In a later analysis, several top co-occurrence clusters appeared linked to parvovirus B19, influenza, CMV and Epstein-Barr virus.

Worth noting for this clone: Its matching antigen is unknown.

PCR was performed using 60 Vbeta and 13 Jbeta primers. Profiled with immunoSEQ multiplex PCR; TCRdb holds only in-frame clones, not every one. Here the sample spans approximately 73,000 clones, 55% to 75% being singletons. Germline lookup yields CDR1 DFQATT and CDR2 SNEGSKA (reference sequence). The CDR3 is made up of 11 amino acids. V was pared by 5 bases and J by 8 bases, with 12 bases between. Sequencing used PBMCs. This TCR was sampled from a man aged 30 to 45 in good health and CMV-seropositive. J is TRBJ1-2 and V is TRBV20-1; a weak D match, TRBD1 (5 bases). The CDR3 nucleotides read TGCAGTGCTTCTAACGGGGGGGGCTACACCTTC. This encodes CSASNGGGYTF.